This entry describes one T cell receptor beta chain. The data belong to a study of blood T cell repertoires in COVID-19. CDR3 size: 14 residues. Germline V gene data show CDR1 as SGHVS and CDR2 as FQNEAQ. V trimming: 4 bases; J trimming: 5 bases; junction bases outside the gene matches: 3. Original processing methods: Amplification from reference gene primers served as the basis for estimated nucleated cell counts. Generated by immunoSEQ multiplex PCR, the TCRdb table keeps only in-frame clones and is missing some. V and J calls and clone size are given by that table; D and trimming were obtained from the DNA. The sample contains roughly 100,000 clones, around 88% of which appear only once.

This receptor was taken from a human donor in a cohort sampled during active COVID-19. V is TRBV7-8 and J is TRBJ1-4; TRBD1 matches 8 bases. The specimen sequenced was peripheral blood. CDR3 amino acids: CASSSDRANEKLFF. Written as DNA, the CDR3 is TGTGCCAGCAGCTCGGACAGGGCGAATGAAAAACTGTTTTTT.